The rows below give T cell receptor beta chains drawn from one sample of a study of OX40 agonist ivuxolimab in advanced cancers. Repertoires were generated with immunoSEQ multiplex PCR, while TCRdb's copy carries only in-frame clones and drops some. The top ten clones hold over 25% of a sample with about 17,000 clones, roughly 87% of them seen once. Here the sequenced sample was CD4+ or CD8+ T cells sorted from blood, taken in a trial of the OX40 agonist ivuxolimab. The origin of the receptors is an adult with an advanced solid tumor such as melanoma, head and neck, liver or kidney cancer. The CDR3 runs from the conserved cysteine through the conserved F or W. A D gene is named only where the DNA matches it firmly. Clone size appears in some rows only: once, few, many, or a class for an expanded clone.

V,size,J,D,DNA,CDR3
TRBV27,once,TRBJ2-7,.,TGTGCCAGCAGTTCGCCACCCTACGAGCAGTACTTC,CASSSPPYEQYF
TRBV2,.,TRBJ2-1,TRBD1,TGTGCCCTTGAAGGGGGCCGGAGCTCCTACAATGAGCAGTTCTTC,CALEGGRSSYNEQFF
TRBV6-4,.,TRBJ2-1,.,TGTGCCAGCAGTGACTCGGGACGGGGGATTGAAGTATCCTACAATGAGCAGTTCTTC,CASSDSGRGIEVSYNEQFF
TRBV5-4,.,TRBJ2-1,TRBD1,TGTGCCAGCAGCCACGGACAGGGGAGGGCCAATGAGCAGTTCTTC,CASSHGQGRANEQFF
TRBV6-6,.,TRBJ1-5,.,TGTGCCAGCAGTTACTCGACGGGTGCGGGCAATCAGCCCCAGCATTTT,CASSYSTGAGNQPQHF
TRBV12-5,few,TRBJ1-1,TRBD1,TGTGCTAGTGGTCCCGACAGGGAGGCTTTCTTT,CASGPDREAFF
TRBV6-6,.,TRBJ2-1,.,TGTGCCAGCAGCGAAGACCCCAACGGGGCAGGGGATCAGTTCTTC,CASSEDPNGAGDQFF
TRBV9,.,TRBJ2-7,.,TGTGCCAGCAGCGTAGCAGGGGATAGCTCCTACGAGCAGTACTTC,CASSVAGDSSYEQYF
TRBV5-4,.,TRBJ2-7,TRBD1,TGTGCCAGCGAGGGGGCCGATGACTACGAGCAGTACTTC,CASEGADDYEQYF
TRBV7-7,.,TRBJ2-5,.,TGTGCCACGGGCGGGTTACCGGGGGAGACCCAGTACTTC,CATGGLPGETQYF
TRBV6-5,.,TRBJ2-1,TRBD2,TGTGCCAGCAGTTACCTGGGAGGGGTCGGGTATGAGCAGTTCTTC,CASSYLGGVGYEQFF
TRBV27,.,TRBJ2-1,.,TGTGCCAGCAGTGTTTCAGGGCACCACTACAATGAGCAGTTCTTC,CASSVSGHHYNEQFF
TRBV13,.,TRBJ2-7,.,TGTGCCAGCAGCTTATATAGCGGAAGACACGAGCAGTACTTC,CASSLYSGRHEQYF
TRBV10-2,.,TRBJ1-1,.,TGCGCCAGCAGTGAGAGAGGGGGACTTTGGCTAGTAGGGAACACTGAAGCTTTCTTT,CASSERGGLWLVGNTEAFF
TRBV27,.,TRBJ1-2,TRBD1,TGTGCCAGCAGTCTCAGGGGGCCGGGGGGCTACACCTTC,CASSLRGPGGYTF
TRBV15,.,TRBJ1-3,.,TGTGCCACCAGCAGGGATTGGGTTAGTGCCGGAAACACCATATATTTT,CATSRDWVSAGNTIYF
TRBV27,.,TRBJ2-3,TRBD2,TGTGCCAGCAGTTCCCGGACTAGCGATCCCCCAGATACGCAGTATTTT,CASSSRTSDPPDTQYF